The next 25 T cell receptor beta chains were all read from a single sample in a study of T cell clonality in common variable immunodeficiency. Sequenced by immunoSEQ multiplex PCR; TCRdb stores in-frame clones only, minus some. There are about 66,000 clones in the sample, none observed a single time. Sequencing was performed on peripheral blood mononuclear cells. Receptors were obtained from a person aged 18 to 70 in good health.

This clone occurred many times. The CDR3 goes on 3 residues after the read ends, and that part is filled in from the germline J gene. V is TRBV5-4 and J is TRBJ2-3; tentatively, D is TRBD2 (6 bases). This CDR3 has 16 amino acids. Germline CDR1 and CDR2: SGHNT and YYREEE (reference sequence). V lost 3 bases to trimming and J lost 4 bases, with 18 bases between them. CDR3 amino acids: CASSWELGGVPDTQYF. The sequenced CDR3 bases are TGTGCCAGCAGCTGGGAACTGGGGGGAGTTCCAGATACG. The variable domain in full, completed from reference TRBV5-4 and TRBJ2-3, reads ETGVTQSPTHLIKTRGQQVTLRCSSQSGHNTVSWYQQALGQGPQFIFQYYREEENGRGNFPPRFSGLQFPNYSSELNVNALELDDSALYLCASSWELGGVPDTQYFGPGTRLTVL.

This clone was detected ten times or more. The observed sequence ends 3 residues before the CDR3 terminus, with the missing tail filled in from the germline J gene. The chain combines TRBV14 with TRBJ2-1, with 9 bases identical to TRBD1. This CDR3 is 13 amino acids long. J gave up 7 bases and V 7 bases, and 5 bases lay outside the gene matches. Germline CDR1 SGHDN, CDR2 FVKESK. CDR3 DNA (partial): TGTGCCAGCACTCGGGACAGGGCTAATGAG. This sequence encodes CASTRDRANE. From start to end, the CDR3 is CASTRDRANEQFF.

This clone showed up many times. Read data end 3 residues before the CDR3 end; the end is taken from the germline J gene. The chain has TRBV27 and TRBJ2-2; 16 bases are shared with TRBD2. V gave up 9 bases and J gave up 3 bases; unmatched junction bases: 10. This CDR3 region has 18 residues. Looked up from germline, CDR1 is MNHEY and CDR2 is SMNVEV (reference sequence). CDR3 region: CASSPGLAGGKYTGELFF. CDR3 DNA (partial): TGTGCCAGTTCCCCGGGACTAGCGGGAGGGAAGTACACCGGGGAG.

This clone was seen many times. CDR3 bases read: TGTGCCAGCTCGTCCGGGACAGGGGGCTTTCTGAACTATGGC. It is translated as CASSSGTGGFLNYG. The whole CDR3 protein reads CASSSGTGGFLNYGYTF. This chain connects TRBV18 to TRBJ1-2, with 12 nucleotides matching TRBD1. The observed sequence ends 3 residues before the CDR3 terminus, with the missing tail filled in from the germline J gene. There are 17 residues in the CDR3. J gave up 2 bases and V 6 bases, and 10 bases lay outside the gene matches. Germline CDR1 KGHSH, CDR2 LQKENI.

This clone was seen repeatedly, ten times or more. The CDR3: CASKTGQNEKLFF. The CDR3 bases that were read are TGTGCCAGTAAAACAGGCCAGAATGAAAAA. The V call is TRBV19, the J call TRBJ1-4; a weak D match, TRBD1 (5 bases). The CDR3 goes on 3 residues after the read ends, and that part is filled in from the germline J gene. Germline V gene lookup returns CDR1 LNHDA and CDR2 SQIVND (reference sequence). This CDR3 region has 13 residues. Trimming pared 7 bases from V and 5 bases from J, leaving 11 bases between.

This clone has at least ten counts. The CDR3 bases that were read are TGTGCCATCAGTGAGAAAAGAGGGGGGGAGGGCCTCTACGAG. It encodes CAISEKRGGEGLYE. The whole CDR3 region reads CAISEKRGGEGLYEQYF. The V call is TRBV10-3, the J call TRBJ2-7; D is possibly TRBD2 (7 bases). The CDR3 end is not reached by the read, which stops 3 residues before it; the germline J gene fills it in. Per the germline V gene, CDR1 is ENHRY and CDR2 is SYGVKD. Deletions cut 2 bases from V and 3 bases from J, with 20 bases between. The CDR3 length is 17 residues.

This clone was picked up many times. The read gets to within 3 residues of the CDR3 end, and the germline J gene fills in the rest. The chain is built from TRBV7-9 and TRBJ2-7; tentative D call: TRBD1 (6 bases). V lost 3 bases to trimming and J lost 6 bases, with 15 bases between them. Germline-derived CDR1 and CDR2 are SEHNR and FQNEAQ (reference sequence). This CDR3 comprises 14 residues. CDR3 loop: CASSFRQAGLEQYF. The sequenced part of the CDR3 DNA is TGTGCCAGCAGCTTTCGACAGGCGGGTCTCGAG.

This clone appeared many times. The read terminates 3 residues ahead of where the CDR3 ends, so the germline J gene completes it. The chain links TRBV11-2 to TRBJ2-2, with a possible D match to TRBD1 (5 bases). Germline-derived CDR1 and CDR2 are SGHAT and FQNNGV. The CDR3 covers 15 residues. The V end lost 3 bases, the J end lost 0 bases, and 8 bases lay between the germline ends. Partial CDR3 DNA: TGTGCCAGCAGCTTGTGGGGCTCGAACACCGGGGAG. This codes for CASSLWGSNTGE. The CDR3 as a whole reads CASSLWGSNTGELFF.

This clone came up many times. Read coverage stops 3 residues before the CDR3 terminus; the germline J gene supplies the remainder. The chain is built from TRBV7-2 and TRBJ2-7; 8 positions agree with TRBD2. The germline gives CDR1 SGHTA, CDR2 FQGNSA. Trimming removed 5 bases from V and 0 bases from J; junction bases left unmatched: 6. The CDR3 loop spans 15 amino acids. CDR3 in amino acids: CASSRAGAYSYEQYF. CDR3 DNA, as far as it was read: TGTGCCAGCAGCAGAGCGGGAGCCTACTCCTACGAG.

This clone came up many times. The read gets to within 3 residues of the CDR3 end, and the germline J gene fills in the rest. The chain couples TRBV29-1 to TRBJ2-2; 7 nucleotides agree with TRBD1. Trimming cost V 0 bases and J 8 bases; bases outside gene matches: 6. Per germline, CDR1 SQVTM and CDR2 ANQGSEA. The CDR3 spans 14 residues. Incomplete CDR3 DNA: TGCAGCGTTGAAGACAGGGGGAGTCGGGGGGAG. This encodes CSVEDRGSRGE. The full CDR3 reads CSVEDRGSRGELFF.

This clone appeared many times. The CDR3 goes on 3 residues after the read ends, and that part is filled in from the germline J gene. J is TRBJ2-1 and V is TRBV6-2 or TRBV6-3; D uncertain. V was pared by 6 bases and J by 2 bases, with 17 bases between. Germline V lookup: CDR1 MNHEY, CDR2 SVGEGT. This CDR3 is 16 amino acids long. The CDR3 bases that were read are TGTGCCAGCAGCAATCCCTACAGAACTCCCTACAATGAG. The encoded protein is CASSNPYRTPYNE. From start to end, the CDR3 is CASSNPYRTPYNEQFF.

This clone was found many times. The read ends 3 residues before the CDR3 terminus; that terminus is restored from the germline J gene. The genes are TRBV20-1 and TRBJ2-1; D gene ambiguous. CDR1 and CDR2 (germline): DFQATT, SNEGSKA (reference sequence). The CDR3 runs to 14 residues. Trimming removed 6 bases from V and 4 bases from J, with 16 bases in between. The CDR3 reads CSARPRSSYNEQFF. The covered CDR3 bases are TGCAGTGCCAGACCCCGAAGCTCTTACAATGAG.

This clone showed up many times. The read halts 3 residues ahead of the CDR3 end, with the missing end drawn from the germline J gene. The V call is TRBV20-1, the J call TRBJ1-3, with 7 bases identical to TRBD1. Germline-derived CDR1 and CDR2 are DFQATT and SNEGSKA (reference sequence). CDR3 size: 13 residues. V lost 6 bases and J lost 8; bases outside the gene matches: 10. The covered CDR3 bases are TGCAGTGCAATGGACAGGAACGGGCACACC. Its translation is CSAMDRNGHT. The CDR3, in full, reads CSAMDRNGHTIYF.

This clone was observed at least ten times. The CDR3 end falls 3 residues outside the read, so it is completed with the germline J gene. The J gene is TRBJ1-6, the V gene TRBV12-3 or TRBV12-4; a possible D gene is TRBD1 (6 bases). CDR3 length equals 16 residues. Between the trimmed V and J ends, which lost 4 bases and 7 bases, there was a span of 17 bases. The sequenced part of the CDR3 DNA is TGTGCCAGCAGTTGGGGGCAGGGAGGATTGAATTCACCC. Translation: CASSWGQGGLNSP. The full CDR3 is CASSWGQGGLNSPLHF.

There are many counts of this clone. The sequenced fragment ends 3 residues before the CDR3 boundary, so the rest is inferred from the germline J gene. The chain uses TRBV20-1 and TRBJ2-3; possibly TRBD1 for D (6 bases). Germline CDR1 reads DFQATT; CDR2 reads SNEGSKA (reference sequence). The CDR3 covers 14 residues. The CDR3: CSTPADRSTDTQYF. The part of the CDR3 DNA that was read is TGCAGCACACCTGCGGACAGAAGCACAGATACG.

This clone was detected ten times or more. The read comes to an end 3 residues before the CDR3 does, leaving the germline J gene to fill in the end. The chain employs TRBV10-1 and TRBJ2-2, with TRBD2 matching 8 bases. Germline trimming cut 2 bases from V and 7 bases from J; bases unmatched to any gene: 3. The germline CDR1 and CDR2 sequences are WNHNN and SYGVQD (reference sequence). CDR3 size: 14 residues. CDR3 in amino acids: CASSESGRGGELFF. Partial CDR3 DNA: TGCGCCAGCAGTGAGAGCGGGAGAGGCGGGGAG.

This clone came up many times. Read data end 3 residues before the CDR3 end; the end is taken from the germline J gene. The chain recombines TRBV7-2 with TRBJ2-5, with 14 bases fitting TRBD2. The CDR3 contains 18 residues. With V trimmed by 0 bases and J by 5 bases, 8 bases remained unmatched. Germline V gene sequence: CDR1 SGHTA, CDR2 FQGNSA. This CDR3 reads CASSLAGTSGRFFETQYF. The sequenced part of the CDR3 DNA is TGTGCCAGCAGCTTAGCAGGGACTAGCGGGAGATTTTTTGAGACC.

This clone was observed many times. The read terminates 3 residues before the CDR3 end, so the remaining end is supplied by the germline J gene. V gene TRBV20-1 combines with J gene TRBJ2-4; 7 bases map to TRBD1. This CDR3 contains 14 residues. J lost 5 bases, V lost 2 bases, and 6 bases had no gene match. CDR1 DFQATT and CDR2 SNEGSKA come from the germline V gene (reference sequence). The covered CDR3 bases are TGCAGTGCTAGACCAAGGACAGGACAAAACATT. It codes for CSARPRTGQNI. From start to end, the CDR3 is CSARPRTGQNIQYF.

A note on this clone: Sequencing ends 3 residues short of the CDR3 end; the germline J gene provides the rest. This chain joins TRBV7-9 and TRBJ2-7; the D gene is possibly TRBD2 (5 bases). V dropped 4 bases and J dropped 3 bases, with 10 bases sitting between them. CDR1 is SEHNR and CDR2 is FQNEAQ in the germline V gene (reference sequence). The CDR3 consists of 13 residues. The CDR3 bases that were read are TGTGCCAGCAGCTCAAGGACTGGCTACGAG. This gives the protein CASSSRTGYE. The whole CDR3 protein reads CASSSRTGYEQYF.

This clone was found many times. From the germline J gene comes the end of the CDR3, since the read stops 3 residues before it. V gene TRBV19 combines with J gene TRBJ1-5; possibly TRBD1 for D (5 bases). Germline CDR1 is LNHDA and CDR2 is SQIVND (reference sequence). This CDR3 comprises 13 residues. Between the trimmed V and J ends, which lost 4 bases and 6 bases, there was a span of 10 bases. The DNA read from the CDR3 is TGTGCCAGTAGTACAGGGCCCAGTCAGCCC. Translated: CASSTGPSQP. The full CDR3 sequence reads CASSTGPSQPQHF.

With respect to this clone: The CDR3 goes on 3 residues after the read ends, and that part is filled in from the germline J gene. This chain uses TRBV30 with TRBJ2-7, with 10 bases lining up with TRBD2. CDR3 size: 14 residues. The germline CDR1 and CDR2 sequences are GTSNPN and SVGIG (reference sequence). Germline trimming cut 6 bases from V and 4 bases from J; bases unmatched to any gene: 9. The CDR3 loop reads CACITGLAAYEQYF. The part of the CDR3 DNA that was read is TGTGCCTGTATTACAGGACTAGCGGCGTACGAG.

There are many counts of this clone. The read ends 3 residues before the CDR3 terminus; that terminus is restored from the germline J gene. The genes are TRBV13 and TRBJ2-1, with 12 bases aligning to TRBD2. This CDR3 is built from 15 residues. Per germline, CDR1 PRHDT and CDR2 FYEKMQ (reference sequence). V dropped 7 bases and J dropped 9; count of bases not matched to a gene: 10. The CDR3 loop reads CASTVESSGRGEQFF. The sequenced CDR3 bases are TGTGCCAGCACCGTTGAGTCTAGCGGGAGGGGTGAG. Full variable domain (rest looked up from reference TRBV13 and TRBJ2-1): AAGVIQSPRHLIKEKRETATLKCYPIPRHDTVYWYQQGPGQDPQFLISFYEKMQSDKGSIPDRFSAQQFSDYHSELNMSSLELGDSALYFCASTVESSGRGEQFFGPGTRLTVL.

This clone was observed at least ten times. The read ends 3 residues early relative to the CDR3; the germline J gene fills the gap. This sequence joins TRBV6-2 or TRBV6-3 and TRBJ2-3; D might be TRBD2 (6 bases). V was cut by 0 bases and J by 2 bases, with 15 bases left in between. The CDR3 is 17 residues long. The germline gives CDR1 MNHEY, CDR2 SVGEGT. The chain's CDR3 is CASSYSMGTDFTDTQYF. Incomplete CDR3 DNA: TGTGCCAGCAGTTACTCGATGGGGACTGATTTCACAGATACG.

Many counts were recorded for this clone. The read ends 3 residues before the CDR3 terminus; that terminus is restored from the germline J gene. V is TRBV6-2 or TRBV6-3 and J is TRBJ2-1; 7 bases map to TRBD2. The CDR3 runs 15 residues. Trimming took 6 bases from V and 4 from J; bases not matched to a gene: 9. Looked up from germline, CDR1 is MNHEY and CDR2 is SVGEGT. The DNA read from the CDR3 is TGTGCCAGCAGAAACTCAGCGGGACGTTACAATGAG. This encodes CASRNSAGRYNE. The entire CDR3 protein reads CASRNSAGRYNEQFF.

This clone was observed many times. The part of the CDR3 DNA that was read is TGCGCCAGCAGCTTGACAGGGCGGAACACTGAA. It encodes CASSLTGRNTE. The whole CDR3 protein is CASSLTGRNTEAFF. This chain links TRBV5-1 with TRBJ1-1; weak D call: TRBD1 (6 bases). The read finishes 3 residues shy of the CDR3 end, and the germline J gene is used to complete it. This CDR3 has 14 residues. The ends were cut back, 1 base at V and 1 base at J, with 8 bases in the middle. Germline-derived CDR1 and CDR2 are SGHRS and YFSETQ. Drawing the rest from reference TRBV5-1 and TRBJ1-1, the complete variable domain is KAGVTQTPRYLIKTRGQQVTLSCSPISGHRSVSWYQQTPGQGLQFLFEYFSETQRNKGNFPGRFSGRQFSNSRSEMNVSTLELGDSALYLCASSLTGRNTEAFFGQGTRLTVV.